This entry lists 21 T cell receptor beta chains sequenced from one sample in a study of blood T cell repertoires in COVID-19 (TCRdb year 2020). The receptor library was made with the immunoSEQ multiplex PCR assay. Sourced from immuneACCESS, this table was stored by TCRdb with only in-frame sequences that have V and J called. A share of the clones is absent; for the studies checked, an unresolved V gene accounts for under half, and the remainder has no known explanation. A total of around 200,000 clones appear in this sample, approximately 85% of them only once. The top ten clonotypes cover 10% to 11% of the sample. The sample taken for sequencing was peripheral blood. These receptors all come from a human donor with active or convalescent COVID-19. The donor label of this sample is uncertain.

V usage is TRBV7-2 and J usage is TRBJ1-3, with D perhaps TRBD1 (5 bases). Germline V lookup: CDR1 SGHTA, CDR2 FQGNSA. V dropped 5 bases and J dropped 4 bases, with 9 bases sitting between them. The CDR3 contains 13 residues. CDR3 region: CASSLQAGNTIYF. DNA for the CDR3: TGTGCCAGCAGCCTACAGGCCGGAAACACCATATATTTT.

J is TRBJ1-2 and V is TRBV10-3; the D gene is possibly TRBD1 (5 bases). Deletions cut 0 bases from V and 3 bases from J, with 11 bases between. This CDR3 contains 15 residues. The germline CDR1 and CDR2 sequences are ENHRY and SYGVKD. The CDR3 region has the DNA TGTGCCATCAGTGAGTCAGCGGGGGGGGACTATGGCTACACCTTC. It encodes CAISESAGGDYGYTF.

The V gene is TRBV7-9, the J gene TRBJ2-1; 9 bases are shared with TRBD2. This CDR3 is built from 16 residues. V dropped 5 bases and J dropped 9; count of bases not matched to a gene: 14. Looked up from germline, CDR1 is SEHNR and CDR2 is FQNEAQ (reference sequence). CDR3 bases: TGTGCCAGCAGCCCCCTAGCCGGGACTAGCATTGGTGAGCAGTTCTTC. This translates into CASSPLAGTSIGEQFF.

Written as DNA, the CDR3 is TGTGCCAGCAGCTGGGAGGGACAAGATTCACCCCTCCACTTT. It specifies CASSWEGQDSPLHF. The rearrangement links TRBV7-9 to TRBJ1-6; D possibly corresponds to TRBD1 (6 bases). From germline, CDR1 is SEHNR and CDR2 FQNEAQ (reference sequence). There are 14 residues in the CDR3. Trimming removed 4 bases at V and 8 bases at J, with 12 bases between.

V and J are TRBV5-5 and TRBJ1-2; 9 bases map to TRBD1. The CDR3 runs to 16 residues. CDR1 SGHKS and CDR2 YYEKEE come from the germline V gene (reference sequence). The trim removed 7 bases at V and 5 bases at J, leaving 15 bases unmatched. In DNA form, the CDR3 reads TGTGCCAGCGGATCCGGGACAGGGAGTTTGGGGTATGGCTACACCTTC. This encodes CASGSGTGSLGYGYTF.

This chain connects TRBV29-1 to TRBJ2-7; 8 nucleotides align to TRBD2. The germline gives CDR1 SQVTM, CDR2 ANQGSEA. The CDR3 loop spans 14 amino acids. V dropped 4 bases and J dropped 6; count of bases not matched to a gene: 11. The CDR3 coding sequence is TGCAGCGTTGGGGGCGGGGGGCTAGCCAGCGAGCAGTACTTC. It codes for CSVGGGGLASEQYF.

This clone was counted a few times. The CDR3 DNA is TGCAGCGCTGACCGGGACAACTCCTACGAGCAGTACTTC. Amino acids: CSADRDNSYEQYF. The chain employs TRBV29-1 and TRBJ2-7, with TRBD1 as a possible D gene (6 bases). CDR1 is SQVTM and CDR2 is ANQGSEA in the germline V gene. The CDR3 has 13 amino acids. The germline V and J ends were trimmed by 7 bases and 0 bases, with 13 bases remaining between them.

In DNA, the CDR3 is TGTGCCAGCAGCCAAATAAGTACAGGGAACTATGGCTACACCTTC. As protein: CASSQISTGNYGYTF. The rearrangement uses TRBV3-1 (or the pseudogene TRBV3-2) and TRBJ1-2, with D possibly matching TRBD1 (6 bases). There are 15 residues in the CDR3. In germline, CDR1 is LGHDT, CDR2 YNNKEL (reference sequence). The V end lost 2 bases, the J end lost 2 bases, and 12 bases lay between the germline ends.

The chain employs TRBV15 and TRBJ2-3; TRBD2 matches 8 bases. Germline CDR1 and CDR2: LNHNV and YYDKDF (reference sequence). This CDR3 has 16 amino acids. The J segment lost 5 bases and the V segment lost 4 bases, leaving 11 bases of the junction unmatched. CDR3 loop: CATSNSREAGEDTQYF. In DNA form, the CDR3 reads TGTGCCACCAGCAACTCGAGGGAAGCGGGAGAAGATACGCAGTATTTT.

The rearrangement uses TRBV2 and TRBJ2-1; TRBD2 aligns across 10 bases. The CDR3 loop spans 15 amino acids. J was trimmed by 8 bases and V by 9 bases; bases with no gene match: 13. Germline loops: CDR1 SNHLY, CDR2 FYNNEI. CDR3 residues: CASPSGRGSVDEQFF. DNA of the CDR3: TGTGCCAGTCCTAGCGGGAGAGGAAGTGTGGATGAGCAGTTCTTC.

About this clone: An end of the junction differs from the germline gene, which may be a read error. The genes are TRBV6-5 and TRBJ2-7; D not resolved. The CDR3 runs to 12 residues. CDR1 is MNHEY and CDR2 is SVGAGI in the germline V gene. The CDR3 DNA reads TGTGCCAGCAGTACTATCTCCGACGAGCAGTACTTC. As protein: CASSTISDEQYF.

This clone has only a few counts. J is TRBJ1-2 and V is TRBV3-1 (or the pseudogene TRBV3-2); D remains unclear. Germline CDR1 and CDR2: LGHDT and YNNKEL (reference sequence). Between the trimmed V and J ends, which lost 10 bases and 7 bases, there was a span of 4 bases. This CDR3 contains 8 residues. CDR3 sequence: CAIGGYTF. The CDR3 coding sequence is TGTGCCATCGGTGGCTACACCTTC.

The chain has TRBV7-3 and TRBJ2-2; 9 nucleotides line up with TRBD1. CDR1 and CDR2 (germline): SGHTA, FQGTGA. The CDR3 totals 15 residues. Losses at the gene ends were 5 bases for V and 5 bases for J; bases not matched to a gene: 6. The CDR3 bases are TGTGCCAGCAGCCCCGGGACAGGGATGACCGGGGAGCTGTTTTTT. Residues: CASSPGTGMTGELFF.

The CDR3 loop is CASSQAEGQARGAQHF. CDR3 DNA: TGCGCCAGCAGCCAAGCCGAGGGCCAGGCACGGGGAGCCCAGCATTTT. V and J are TRBV4-1 and TRBJ1-5; D call uncertain. The germline gives CDR1 MGHRA, CDR2 YSYEKL. The CDR3 length is 16 residues. Trimming left V 1 base short and J 11 bases short, with 21 bases between.

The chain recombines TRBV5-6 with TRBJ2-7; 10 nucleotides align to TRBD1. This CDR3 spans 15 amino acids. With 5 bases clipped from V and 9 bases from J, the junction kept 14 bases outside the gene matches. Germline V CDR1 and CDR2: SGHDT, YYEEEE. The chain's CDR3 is CASRPYGGQGIWQYF. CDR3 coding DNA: TGTGCCAGCAGACCCTACGGGGGACAGGGGATTTGGCAGTACTTC.

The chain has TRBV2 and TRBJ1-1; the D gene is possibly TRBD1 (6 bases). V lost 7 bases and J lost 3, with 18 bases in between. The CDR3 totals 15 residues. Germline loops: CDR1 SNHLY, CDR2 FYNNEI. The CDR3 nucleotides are TGTGCCAGCAAGGGGGGAGGGAGGGCCCACACTGAAGCTTTCTTT. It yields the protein CASKGGGRAHTEAFF.

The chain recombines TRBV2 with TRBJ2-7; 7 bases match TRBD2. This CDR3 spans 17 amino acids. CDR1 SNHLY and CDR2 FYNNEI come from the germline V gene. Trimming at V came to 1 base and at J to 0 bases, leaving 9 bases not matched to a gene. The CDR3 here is CASSEEGSGAISYEQYF. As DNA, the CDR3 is TGTGCCAGCAGTGAAGAGGGGAGCGGGGCGATCTCCTACGAGCAGTACTTC. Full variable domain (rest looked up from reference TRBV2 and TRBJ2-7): EPEVTQTPSHQVTQMGQEVILRCVPISNHLYFYWYRQILGQKVEFLVSFYNNEISEKSEIFDDQFSVERPDGSNFTLKIRSTKLEDSAMYFCASSEEGSGAISYEQYFGPGTRLTVT.

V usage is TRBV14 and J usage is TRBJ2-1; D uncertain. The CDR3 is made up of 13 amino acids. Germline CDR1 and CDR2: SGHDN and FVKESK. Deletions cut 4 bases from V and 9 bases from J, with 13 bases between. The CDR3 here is CASSPNPHSEQFF. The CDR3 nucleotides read TGTGCCAGCAGCCCCAATCCACACAGTGAGCAGTTCTTC. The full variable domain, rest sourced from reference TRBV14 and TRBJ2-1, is EAGVTQFPSHSVIEKGQTVTLRCDPISGHDNLYWYRRVMGKEIKFLLHFVKESKQDESGMPNNRFLAERTGGTYSTLKVQPAELEDSGVYFCASSPNPHSEQFFGPGTRLTVL.

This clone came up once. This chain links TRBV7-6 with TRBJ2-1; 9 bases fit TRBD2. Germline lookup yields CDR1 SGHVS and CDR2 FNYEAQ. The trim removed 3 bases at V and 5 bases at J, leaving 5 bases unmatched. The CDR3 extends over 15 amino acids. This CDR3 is CASSFLAGGDNEQFF. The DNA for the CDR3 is TGTGCCAGCAGCTTCTTGGCGGGAGGGGACAATGAGCAGTTCTTC.

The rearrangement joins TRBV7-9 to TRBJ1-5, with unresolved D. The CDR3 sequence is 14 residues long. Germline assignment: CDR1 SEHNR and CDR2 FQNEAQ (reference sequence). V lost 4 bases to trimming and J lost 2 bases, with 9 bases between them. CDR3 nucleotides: TGTGCCAGCAGCTCCCCGGGAGGCAATCAGCCCCAGCATTTT. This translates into CASSSPGGNQPQHF.

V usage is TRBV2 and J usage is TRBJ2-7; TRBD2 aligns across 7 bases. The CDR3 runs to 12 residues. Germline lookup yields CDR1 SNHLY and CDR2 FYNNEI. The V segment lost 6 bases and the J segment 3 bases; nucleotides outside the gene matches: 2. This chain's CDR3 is CASRGDYYEQYF. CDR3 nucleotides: TGTGCCAGCAGAGGGGACTACTACGAGCAGTACTTC.